The 23 T cell receptor beta chains below were found in one sample sequenced in a study of vaccination effects on CD4 cells after COVID-19. Their cognate antigens are unknown. Before sequencing, viral peptide pools were used by the ViraFEST assay to expand antigen-specific CD4+ T cells. At the end of 9 to 11 days of culture, CD4+ T cells were isolated. Absence of prior SARS-CoV-2 infection characterized the vaccine recipients, who showed negative nucleocapsid antibodies. Sequencing was performed with immunoSEQ multiplex PCR; in TCRdb, only in-frame clones are kept and a portion is missing. The table has 35,000 to 45,000 clones, just over 75% seen once. The material sequenced was CD4+ T cells from PBMCs cultured with SARS-CoV-2 spike peptides, taken before COVID-19 vaccination. The receptors derive from a human donor who received a COVID-19 vaccine.

This clone was picked up a small number of times. The chain joins TRBV6-1 to TRBJ2-2, with 9 nucleotides matching TRBD2. Germline loops: CDR1 MNHNS, CDR2 SASEGT. The V gene end was trimmed by 4 bases and the J gene end by 5 bases; junction bases not matched to a gene: 8. The CDR3 sequence is 16 residues long. CDR3 sequence (DNA): TGTGCCAGCAGTGGTTATAGCGGGGGCGGAACCGGGGAGCTGTTTTTT. Its protein product is CASSGYSGGGTGELFF.

This clone appeared once. The chain is built from TRBV11-2 and TRBJ1-2, with TRBD1 matching over 11 bases. Germline loops: CDR1 SGHAT, CDR2 FQNNGV. V was pared by 5 bases and J by 2 bases, with 13 bases of the junction left unmatched. CDR3 length equals 18 residues. The CDR3 reads CASSPRTGGASVNYGYTF. In DNA form, the CDR3 reads TGTGCCAGCAGCCCAAGGACAGGGGGCGCTTCGGTCAACTATGGCTACACCTTC. The full variable domain, completed using reference TRBV11-2 and TRBJ1-2, is EAGVAQSPRYKIIEKRQSVAFWCNPISGHATLYWYQQILGQGPKLLIQFQNNGVVDDSQLPKDRFSAERLKGVDSTLKIQPAKLEDSAVYLCASSPRTGGASVNYGYTFGSGTRLTVV.

V usage is TRBV5-8 and J usage is TRBJ2-7; no clear D. Germline CDR1 and CDR2: SGHTS and YDEGEE. The CDR3 runs 12 residues. V dropped 4 bases and J dropped 4 bases, with 9 bases sitting between them. CDR3 sequence (DNA): TGTGCCAGCAGCCCTCGGGTTTACGAGCAGTACGTC. It codes for CASSPRVYEQYV.

The chain uses TRBV7-2 and TRBJ1-2; 7 bases are a match to TRBD1. Trimming removed 1 base from V and 4 bases from J; junction bases left unmatched: 9. The V gene's germline CDR1 is SGHTA and CDR2 FQGNSA. The CDR3 has 16 amino acids. As DNA, the CDR3 is TGTGCCAGCAGCTTAGTAGGGGCAGGGGGTACCTATGGCTACACCTTC. Its protein product is CASSLVGAGGTYGYTF.

This clone was found a few times. This sequence joins TRBV28 and TRBJ1-1, with a weak D call TRBD1 (6 bases). Germline lookup yields CDR1 MDHEN and CDR2 SYDVKM. This CDR3 contains 15 residues. Deletions cut 1 base from V and 6 bases from J, with 15 bases between. CDR3 sequence (DNA): TGTGCCAGCAGTTTATATCAGGGGCCGCGGGCTGAAGCTTTCTTT. Protein product: CASSLYQGPRAEAFF.

The chain is built from TRBV28 and TRBJ1-2; 8 bases match TRBD1. Unmatched junction bases numbered 5, after V lost 5 bases and J lost 3 bases. The CDR3 has 14 amino acids. CDR1 and CDR2 from the germline V gene are MDHEN and SYDVKM. The CDR3 sequence is CASSPGQDDYGYTF. CDR3 coding DNA: TGTGCCAGCAGTCCGGGACAGGATGACTATGGCTACACCTTC.

Here the CDR3 reads CASSQSVGRAGAPNEQFF. The CDR3 bases are TGCGCCAGCAGCCAAAGCGTCGGTCGTGCAGGGGCGCCAAATGAGCAGTTCTTC. V gene TRBV4-1 combines with J gene TRBJ2-1; D is possibly TRBD1 (6 bases). The germline V and J ends were trimmed by 2 bases and 7 bases, with 24 bases remaining between them. Germline CDR1 reads MGHRA; CDR2 reads YSYEKL. This CDR3 comprises 18 residues.

The chain recombines TRBV7-9 with TRBJ2-3; perhaps TRBD1 as D (6 bases). The CDR3 has 17 amino acids. CDR1 SEHNR and CDR2 FQNEAQ come from the germline V gene (reference sequence). Trimming cost V 2 bases and J 0 bases, with 15 bases left between them. CDR3: CASSLKPRGPSTDTQYF. The CDR3 DNA is TGTGCCAGCAGCTTAAAACCCAGGGGCCCGAGCACAGATACGCAGTATTTT.

This clone was counted between two and nine times. This chain joins TRBV19 and TRBJ2-1, with D tentatively TRBD1 (7 bases). V shed 3 bases and J shed 6 bases, with 15 bases lying between them. Per germline, CDR1 LNHDA and CDR2 SQIVND (reference sequence). This CDR3 comprises 15 residues. CDR3 sequence reads: CASSMPHRGGNEQFF. CDR3 DNA sequence: TGTGCCAGTAGTATGCCCCACAGGGGAGGCAATGAGCAGTTCTTC. The variable domain in full, completed from reference TRBV19 and TRBJ2-1, reads DGGITQSPKYLFRKEGQNVTLSCEQNLNHDAMYWYRQDPGQGLRLIYYSQIVNDFQKGDIAEGYSVSREKKESFPLTVTSAQKNPTAFYLCASSMPHRGGNEQFFGPGTRLTVL.

The chain is built from TRBV5-1 and TRBJ1-1; D may be TRBD1 (5 bases). CDR3 length equals 16 residues. V was clipped by 2 bases and J by 0 bases, with 14 bases between them. The germline V gene encodes CDR1 SGHRS and CDR2 YFSETQ. The CDR3 sequence: CASSLTSGGLNTEAFF. CDR3 bases: TGCGCCAGCAGCTTAACCTCCGGGGGATTGAACACTGAAGCTTTCTTT.

In its sample, this clone was seen a few times. The CDR3 nucleotides are TGCGCCAGCAGCCAATTCCTAAAGCGGCTCGATTTCACCGGGGAGCTGTTTTTT. Protein sequence: CASSQFLKRLDFTGELFF. The V and J genes are TRBV4-1 and TRBJ2-2; D may be TRBD2 (5 bases). V lost 2 bases and J 4 bases, leaving 20 bases between the germline ends. The CDR3 extends over 18 amino acids. Germline loops: CDR1 MGHRA, CDR2 YSYEKL.

This chain joins TRBV7-2 and TRBJ2-1; 8 bases are a match to TRBD2. The CDR3 length is 16 residues. After removal of 5 bases from V and 0 bases from J, the junction contained 6 bases not matched to a gene. In germline, CDR1 is SGHTA, CDR2 FQGNSA. The CDR3 loop is CASSRSSGGSYNEQFF. The CDR3 DNA is TGTGCCAGCAGCAGATCCAGCGGGGGCTCCTACAATGAGCAGTTCTTC.

This clone has just a few counts. This sample includes further DNA sequences coding for the same CDR3. This rearrangement joins TRBV19 to TRBJ2-5; 7 bases align to TRBD1. V lost 8 bases and J lost 5; bases outside the gene matches: 8. Germline CDR1 and CDR2: LNHDA and SQIVND (reference sequence). The CDR3 spans 13 residues. CDR3 nucleotide sequence: TGTGCCAGTTCAGACAGGGCCCGGGAGACCCAGTACTTC. Translation: CASSDRARETQYF.

The genes are TRBV5-1 and TRBJ1-4, with 7 bases identical to TRBD1. J lost 0 bases, V lost 1 base, and 6 bases had no gene match. CDR3 length: 17 amino acids. The germline CDR1 and CDR2 sequences are SGHRS and YFSETQ. The DNA of the CDR3 is TGCGCCAGCAGCTTGAAGGGACAGTTTGCAACTAATGAAAAACTGTTTTTT. This codes for CASSLKGQFATNEKLFF.

The chain combines TRBV7-9 with TRBJ1-1, with 8 bases aligning to TRBD1. The junction had 13 bases not matched to a gene; V was cut back by 4 bases and J by 12 bases. The germline V gene has CDR1 SEHNR and CDR2 FQNEAQ (reference sequence). The CDR3 runs 14 residues. In nucleotides, the CDR3 is TGTGCCAGCAGCTCTGGGGGGCAGGGGGCGAGAACTTTCTTT. This codes for CASSSGGQGARTFF.

The V and J genes are TRBV5-1 and TRBJ1-3; D possibly corresponds to TRBD1 (5 bases). CDR3 length: 16 amino acids. Germline CDR1 reads SGHRS; CDR2 reads YFSETQ. V was cut by 0 bases and J by 0 bases, with 10 bases left in between. The CDR3 loop reads CASSLAGTGSGNTIYF. The CDR3 DNA reads as TGCGCCAGCAGCTTGGCCGGGACGGGCTCTGGAAACACCATATATTTT.

This rearrangement joins TRBV7-3 to TRBJ2-5, with TRBD1 identical over 8 bases. The germline V gene has CDR1 SGHTA and CDR2 FQGTGA. CDR3 size: 14 residues. The V segment lost 5 bases and the J segment 5 bases; nucleotides outside the gene matches: 7. The CDR3: CASSENGQGETQYF. The CDR3 nucleotides read TGTGCCAGCAGCGAAAACGGACAGGGTGAGACCCAGTACTTC.

The chain carries TRBV6-6 and TRBJ2-4; D not certain. The CDR3 consists of 16 residues. In germline, CDR1 is MNHNY, CDR2 SVGAGI (reference sequence). Trimming cost V 6 bases and J 1 base, with 16 bases left between them. Here the CDR3 DNA reads TGTGCCAGCAGCACGGGTGGGATCGGGGCCAAAAACATTCAGTACTTC. Translating gives CASSTGGIGAKNIQYF.

CDR3: CASSHVPPGQLDSPLHF. CDR3 coding DNA: TGCGCCAGCAGCCATGTACCTCCGGGACAGCTGGATTCACCCCTCCACTTT. J is TRBJ1-6 and V is TRBV4-1; 7 nucleotides line up with TRBD1. In germline, CDR1 is MGHRA, CDR2 YSYEKL. The V gene end was trimmed by 3 bases and the J gene end by 8 bases; junction bases not matched to a gene: 13. The CDR3 loop spans 17 amino acids.

The chain links TRBV5-1 to TRBJ2-3; a possible D gene is TRBD1 (6 bases). This CDR3 spans 14 amino acids. Trimming took off 1 base at V and 5 bases at J, with 11 bases between the two ends. Germline-derived CDR1 and CDR2 are SGHRS and YFSETQ. The CDR3 DNA reads as TGCGCCAGCAGCTTGCGCGTAGGGGGAGATACGCAGTATTTT. Its protein product is CASSLRVGGDTQYF.

As concerns this clone: The sample contains more than one DNA sequence encoding this CDR3. J is TRBJ2-2 and V is TRBV18; TRBD1 agrees at 8 bases. Losses at the gene ends were 2 bases for V and 4 bases for J; bases not matched to a gene: 3. Looked up from germline, CDR1 is KGHSH and CDR2 is LQKENI. The CDR3 loop spans 15 amino acids. CDR3 loop: CASSPGQGGTGELFF. CDR3 in DNA: TGTGCCAGCTCACCAGGACAGGGCGGCACCGGGGAGCTGTTTTTT.

Turning to this clone: One junction end disagrees with the germline gene, perhaps due to a read error. V usage is TRBV23-1 and J usage is TRBJ1-3; no clear D gene. TRBV23-1 has ORF status, its function being uncertain. The CDR3 is made up of 17 amino acids. CDR3 nucleotide sequence: TGCGTCAGCAGTCAATCGACCCCACCTGCCTCTGGAAACACCATATATTTT. Its protein is CVSSQSTPPASGNTIYF.

This clone has more than one count but fewer than ten. The gene calls are TRBV30 and TRBJ1-2, with TRBD1 identical over 8 bases. This CDR3 is built from 12 residues. Germline V lookup: CDR1 GTSNPN, CDR2 SVGIG (reference sequence). Germline trimming cut 7 bases from V and 7 bases from J; bases unmatched to any gene: 8. For the CDR3, the DNA is TGTGCCTCCCAGACAGGGGCGAGTGGCTACACCTTC. Amino acids: CASQTGASGYTF.